The entry that follows covers one T cell receptor (beta chain) sequence. Antigen: not known. It was with 60 Vbeta and 13 Jbeta primers that the PCR ran. Using immunoSEQ multiplex PCR, the repertoire was profiled, and TCRdb retains in-frame clones only, with some absent. The sample totals about 120,000 clones. All donors participated as healthy donors of bone marrow. Each donor was nominally healthy when sampled (though unrecorded immune exposures were likely). This specimen belongs to a study of cytomegalovirus exposure and HLA in healthy donors. There are 13 residues in the CDR3. The J segment lost 7 bases and the V segment lost 5 bases, leaving 5 bases of the junction unmatched. CDR1 and CDR2 (germline): MDHEN, SYDVKM. Study results and caveats: Later analysis indicated greater clonal expansion among HLA-associated TCR beta chains than among equally common other chains. The study recorded 160 or so TCR beta chains that were cytomegalovirus-associated.

The sequence was collected from a man aged 18 to 35 in good health and CMV-seronegative. Sequencing input: PBMCs. V is TRBV28 and J is TRBJ2-1, with 7 bases identical to TRBD1. In DNA, the CDR3 is TGTGCCAGCAGTCGACAGGGTGTGAATGAGCAGTTCTTC. Its protein product is CASSRQGVNEQFF. Looking up the rest from reference TRBV28 and TRBJ2-1 gives the full variable domain: DVKVTQSSRYLVKRTGEKVFLECVQDMDHENMFWYRQDPGLGLRLIYFSYDVKMKEKGDIPEGYSVSREKKERFSLILESASTNQTSMYLCASSRQGVNEQFFGPGTRLTVL.